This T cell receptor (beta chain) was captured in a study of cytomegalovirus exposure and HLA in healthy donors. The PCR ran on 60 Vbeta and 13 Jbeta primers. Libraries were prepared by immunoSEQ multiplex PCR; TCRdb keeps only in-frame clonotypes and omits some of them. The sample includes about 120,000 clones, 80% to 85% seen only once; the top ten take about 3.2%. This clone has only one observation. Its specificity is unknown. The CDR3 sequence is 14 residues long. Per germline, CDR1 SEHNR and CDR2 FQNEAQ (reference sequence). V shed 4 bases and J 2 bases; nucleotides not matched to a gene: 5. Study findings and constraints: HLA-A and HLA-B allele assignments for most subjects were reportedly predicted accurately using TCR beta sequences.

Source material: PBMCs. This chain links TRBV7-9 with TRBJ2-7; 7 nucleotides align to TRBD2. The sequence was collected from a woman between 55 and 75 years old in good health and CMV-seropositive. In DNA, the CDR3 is TGTGCCAGCAGCTACTCGGGAGGAACCTACGAGCAGTACTTC. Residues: CASSYSGGTYEQYF.